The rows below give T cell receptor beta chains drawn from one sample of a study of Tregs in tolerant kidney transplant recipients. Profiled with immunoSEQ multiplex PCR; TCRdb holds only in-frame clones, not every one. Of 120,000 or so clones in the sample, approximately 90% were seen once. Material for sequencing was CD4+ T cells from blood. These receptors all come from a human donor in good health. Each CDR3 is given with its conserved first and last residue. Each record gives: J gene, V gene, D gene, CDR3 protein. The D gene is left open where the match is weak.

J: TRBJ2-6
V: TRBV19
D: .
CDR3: CASSIPRVVGANVLTF

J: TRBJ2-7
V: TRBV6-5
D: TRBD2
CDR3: CASSYEAGASYEQYF

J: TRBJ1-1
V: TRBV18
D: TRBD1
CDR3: CASSGRFRQGRTEAFF

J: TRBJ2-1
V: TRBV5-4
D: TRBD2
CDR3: CASSAGGASSYNEQFF

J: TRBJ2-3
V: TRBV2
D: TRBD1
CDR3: CASSTGTGDPQYF

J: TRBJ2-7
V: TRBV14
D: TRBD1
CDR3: CASSQGQLLFYEQYF

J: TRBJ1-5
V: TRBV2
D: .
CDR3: CASSERSLLGRQPQHF

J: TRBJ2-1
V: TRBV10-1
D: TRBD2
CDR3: CASSASSGRVNEQFF

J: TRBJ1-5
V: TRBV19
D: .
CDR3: CASSLTHRAWNQPQHF

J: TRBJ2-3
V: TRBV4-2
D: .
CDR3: CASSHGRRSGGDTQYF

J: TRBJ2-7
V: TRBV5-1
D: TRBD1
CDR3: CASSETGPSYEQYF

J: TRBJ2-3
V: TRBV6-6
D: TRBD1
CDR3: CASSRRGQERTDTQYF

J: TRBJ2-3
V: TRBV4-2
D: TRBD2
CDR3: CASSQAGLAGLGEDTQYF

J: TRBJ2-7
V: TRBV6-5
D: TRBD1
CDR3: CASSSAGTGRREQYF

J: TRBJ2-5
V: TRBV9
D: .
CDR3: CASSVDPDQTQYF

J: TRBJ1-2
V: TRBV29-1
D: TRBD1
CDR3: CSVGTGGTYGYTF

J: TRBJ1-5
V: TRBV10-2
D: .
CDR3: CASSTLGYNQPQHF

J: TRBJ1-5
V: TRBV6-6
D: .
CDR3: CASSHGGLQQPQHF

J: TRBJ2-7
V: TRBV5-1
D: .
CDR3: CASSFELAVNEQYF

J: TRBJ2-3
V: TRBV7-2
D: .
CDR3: CASRPTESTDTQYF

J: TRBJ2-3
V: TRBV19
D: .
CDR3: CASRTVSTDTQYF

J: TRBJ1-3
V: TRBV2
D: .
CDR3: CASSPGRSGNTIYF

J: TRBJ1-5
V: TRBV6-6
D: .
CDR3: CASRVNRNSNQPQHF

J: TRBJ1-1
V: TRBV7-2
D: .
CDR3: CASSLGPAYTEAFF

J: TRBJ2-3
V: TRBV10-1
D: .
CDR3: CASSDGGTDTQYF

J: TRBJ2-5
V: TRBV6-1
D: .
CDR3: CASRGGWYQETQYF

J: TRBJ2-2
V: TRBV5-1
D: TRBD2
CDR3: CASSHSGRAEDGELFF

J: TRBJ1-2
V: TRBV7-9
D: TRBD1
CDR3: CASSLGGGTGAYGYTF

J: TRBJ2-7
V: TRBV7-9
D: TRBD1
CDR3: CASSLVLSGGFEQYF

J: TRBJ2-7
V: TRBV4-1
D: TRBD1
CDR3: CASSHGLGQGTPYEQYF

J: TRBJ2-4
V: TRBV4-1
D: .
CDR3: CASSAMGLPEYF

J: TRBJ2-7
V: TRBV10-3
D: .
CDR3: CASQDGSYEQYF

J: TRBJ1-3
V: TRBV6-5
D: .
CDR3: CASRQSLSGNTIYF

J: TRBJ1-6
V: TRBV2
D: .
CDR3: CASRITNSPLHF

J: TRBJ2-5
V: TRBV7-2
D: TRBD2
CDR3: CASSLRLAGGLGMKETQYF

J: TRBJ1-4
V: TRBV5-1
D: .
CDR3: CASSPSTGAGNEKLFF

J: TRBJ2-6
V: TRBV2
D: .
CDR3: CARKNSGANVLTF

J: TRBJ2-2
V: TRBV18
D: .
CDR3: CASSLSTDGELFF

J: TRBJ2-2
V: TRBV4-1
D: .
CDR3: CASSRLGPRPLNSGELFF

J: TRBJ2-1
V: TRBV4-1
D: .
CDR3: CASSQGGSYNEQFF

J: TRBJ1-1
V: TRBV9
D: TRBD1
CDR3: CASSVGLGGYEAEAFF

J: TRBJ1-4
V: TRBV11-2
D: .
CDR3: CASSPQGGEKLFF

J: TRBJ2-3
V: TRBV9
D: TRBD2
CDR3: CASSLGLVAGGPGDTQYF

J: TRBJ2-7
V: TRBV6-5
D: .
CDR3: CASSYSRGGEQYF

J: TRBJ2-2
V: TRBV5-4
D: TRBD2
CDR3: CASSLALSSGGNTGELFF

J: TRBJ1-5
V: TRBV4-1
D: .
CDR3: CASSQSTPGAVRGNQPQHF

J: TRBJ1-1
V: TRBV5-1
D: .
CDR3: CASSLYPPGLNTEAFF

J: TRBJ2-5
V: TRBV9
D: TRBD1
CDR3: CASSPYRGKLQETQYF

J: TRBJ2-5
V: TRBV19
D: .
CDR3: CASSRPLGTGETQYF

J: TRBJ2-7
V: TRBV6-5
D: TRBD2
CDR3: CASSRGLAGIPEQYF

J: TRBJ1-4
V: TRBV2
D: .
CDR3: CASSRDKANEKLFF

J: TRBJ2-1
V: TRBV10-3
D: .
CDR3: CAISELQDSPYNEQFF

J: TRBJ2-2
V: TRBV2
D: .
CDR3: CASSVHQYTGELFF

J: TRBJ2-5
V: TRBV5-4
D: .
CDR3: CASSTREFETQYF